Presented here are 20 T cell receptor beta chains from one specimen sequenced in a study of blood T cell repertoires in COVID-19. Method: immunoSEQ multiplex PCR; TCRdb's copy keeps in-frame clones and lacks some. The sample has over 350,000 clones, more than 70% seen once; the top ten hold more than 1%. Sequencing input: PBMCs or T cells enriched from blood (not recorded which). All receptors come from a woman aged 18-30 years who had recovered from COVID-19.

This clone was detected only a few times. The chain uses TRBV5-5 and TRBJ2-7; 7 nucleotides line up with TRBD1. Looked up from germline, CDR1 is SGHKS and CDR2 is YYEKEE (reference sequence). The CDR3 runs to 15 residues. V lost 6 bases, J lost 7 bases, and 16 bases stayed unmatched. CDR3 DNA sequence: TGTGCCAGCATCCCGCCGACAGGGCGGGTGGGAGAGCAGTACTTC. It yields the protein CASIPPTGRVGEQYF. Complete variable domain (other parts from reference TRBV5-5 and TRBJ2-7): DAGVTQSPTHLIKTRGQQVTLRCSPISGHKSVSWYQQVLGQGPQFIFQYYEKEERGRGNFPDRFSARQFPNYSSELNVNALLLGDSALYLCASIPPTGRVGEQYFGPGTRLTVT.

The chain is built from TRBV7-2 and TRBJ1-2, with TRBD1 matching over 10 bases. The junction had 4 bases not matched to a gene; V was cut back by 5 bases and J by 4 bases. Per germline, CDR1 SGHTA and CDR2 FQGNSA. This CDR3 is 14 amino acids long. DNA for the CDR3: TGTGCCAGCAGCGATCGACAGGGGGCCTATGGCTACACCTTC. This sequence encodes CASSDRQGAYGYTF.

V and J are TRBV28 and TRBJ1-2, with TRBD1 as a possible D gene (5 bases). Germline CDR1 MDHEN, CDR2 SYDVKM. V lost 2 bases and J 8 bases, leaving 9 bases between the germline ends. This CDR3 has 12 amino acids. The CDR3 sequence: CASSLNKGGYTF. CDR3 nucleotide sequence: TGTGCCAGCAGTTTAAACAAGGGGGGCTACACCTTC.

The rearrangement joins TRBV7-9 to TRBJ2-2; 7 nucleotides line up with TRBD2. Germline-derived CDR1 and CDR2 are SEHNR and FQNEAQ (reference sequence). Trimming removed 7 bases from V and 1 base from J; junction bases left unmatched: 3. The CDR3 has 14 amino acids. CDR3 residues: CASTWEGNTGELFF. The CDR3 DNA follows: TGTGCCAGCACCTGGGAGGGGAACACCGGGGAGCTGTTTTTT.

The rearrangement uses TRBV12-3 or TRBV12-4 and TRBJ2-1, with D possibly being TRBD1 (7 bases). The CDR3 is 13 residues long. V was pared by 6 bases and J by 4 bases, with 10 bases between. CDR3: CASRAGGYNEQFF. For the CDR3, the DNA is TGTGCCAGCAGGGCAGGGGGGTACAATGAGCAGTTCTTC.

The chain combines TRBV28 with TRBJ1-1; perhaps TRBD1 as D (6 bases). The CDR3 loop spans 12 amino acids. The V and J ends lost 9 bases and 4 bases respectively, with 12 bases between them. Germline CDR1 MDHEN, CDR2 SYDVKM. CDR3 nucleotide sequence: TGTGCCAGTCGAACAGGGCCCACTGAAGCTTTCTTT. It yields the protein CASRTGPTEAFF.

The chain links TRBV12-3 or TRBV12-4 to TRBJ2-2; D gene uncertain. V lost 5 bases to trimming and J lost 6 bases, with 10 bases between them. The CDR3 has 13 residues. CDR3 residues: CASSLGLAGELFF. The DNA for the CDR3 is TGTGCCAGCAGTCTCGGGTTGGCCGGGGAGCTGTTTTTT.

The CDR3 loop reads CAIRQGLAGTSYNEQFF. DNA for the CDR3: TGTGCCATCAGGCAGGGGTTAGCGGGGACCTCCTACAATGAGCAGTTCTTC. The chain carries TRBV10-3 and TRBJ2-1, with 8 bases matching TRBD2. Germline trimming cut 6 bases from V and 0 bases from J; bases unmatched to any gene: 10. The CDR3 covers 17 residues. Germline V CDR1 and CDR2: ENHRY, SYGVKD.

The rearrangement joins TRBV5-1 to TRBJ1-4; the D gene is possibly TRBD1 (5 bases). Trimming stripped 6 bases from V and 8 bases from J, with 17 bases between. Germline CDR1 reads SGHRS; CDR2 reads YFSETQ. The CDR3 length is 14 residues. CDR3 nucleotides: TGCGCCAGCAAAAGGACAATGGGGCCGGAAAAACTGTTTTTT. Translated, it gives CASKRTMGPEKLFF.

The V and J genes are TRBV5-8 and TRBJ1-2, with D possibly being TRBD1 (6 bases). The CDR3 is 13 residues long. Germline V CDR1 and CDR2: SGHTS, YDEGEE. Between the trimmed V and J ends, which lost 1 base and 3 bases, there was a span of 7 bases. CDR3 DNA sequence: TGTGCCAGCAGCTTGCCAGGGGACTATGGCTACACCTTC. This encodes CASSLPGDYGYTF.

This clone was observed a handful of times. CDR3 protein: CASSQDGRPDYGYTF. CDR3 bases: TGCGCCAGCAGCCAAGATGGGCGCCCGGACTATGGCTACACCTTC. The genes are TRBV4-1 and TRBJ1-2; no firm D call. The CDR3 spans 15 residues. Germline V gene sequence: CDR1 MGHRA, CDR2 YSYEKL. Trimming stripped 0 bases from V and 3 bases from J, with 11 bases between.

The genes are TRBV5-1 and TRBJ2-7; D may be TRBD2 (5 bases). Trimming removed 4 bases at V and 3 bases at J, with 8 bases between. The germline CDR1 and CDR2 sequences are SGHRS and YFSETQ. The CDR3 totals 12 residues. DNA of the CDR3: TGCGCCAGCAGCCTCACTAGCTACGAGCAGTACTTC. Amino acid sequence: CASSLTSYEQYF. The entire variable domain, with the rest obtained from reference TRBV5-1 and TRBJ2-7, is as follows: KAGVTQTPRYLIKTRGQQVTLSCSPISGHRSVSWYQQTPGQGLQFLFEYFSETQRNKGNFPGRFSGRQFSNSRSEMNVSTLELGDSALYLCASSLTSYEQYFGPGTRLTVT.

CDR3 DNA: TGCGCCAGCAGCCAAGTTAGAGCAGGAACCTACGAGCAGTACTTC. This encodes CASSQVRAGTYEQYF. The genes are TRBV4-1 and TRBJ2-7; D remains ambiguous. Germline values: CDR1 MGHRA, CDR2 YSYEKL. This CDR3 has 15 residues. The germline V and J ends were trimmed by 1 base and 2 bases, with 12 bases remaining between them.

The chain is built from TRBV4-2 and TRBJ2-1; 12 bases align to TRBD2. CDR1 is LGHNA, CDR2 YNFKEQ, per germline. The V and J ends lost 1 base and 10 bases, in that order; junction bases with no gene match: 5. This CDR3 region has 15 residues. The DNA of the CDR3 is TGTGCCAGCAGCCAAGGGGCTAGCGGGGGGGCAGAGCAGTTCTTC. Amino acids: CASSQGASGGAEQFF.

The chain employs TRBV7-2 and TRBJ2-5; 8 bases map to TRBD1. The CDR3 totals 18 residues. Trimming removed 3 bases from V and 5 bases from J; junction bases left unmatched: 17. CDR1 is SGHTA and CDR2 is FQGNSA in the germline V gene. CDR3 DNA sequence: TGTGCCAGCAGCTTTCTGATCGGGGCAGGGGGCGCTTGGGAGACCCAGTACTTC. This encodes CASSFLIGAGGAWETQYF.

The rearrangement uses TRBV3-1 (or the pseudogene TRBV3-2) and TRBJ1-1; 7 nucleotides match TRBD1. Trimming took 4 bases from V and 4 from J; bases not matched to a gene: 12. CDR3 size: 16 residues. Germline V gene data show CDR1 as LGHDT and CDR2 as YNNKEL (reference sequence). The CDR3 loop is CASSRLDRVCVTEAFF. CDR3 sequence (DNA): TGTGCCAGCAGCCGCCTAGACAGGGTTTGCGTCACTGAAGCTTTCTTT.

The chain employs TRBV5-6 and TRBJ1-3, with 11 bases that match TRBD1. The CDR3 contains 14 residues. Looked up from germline, CDR1 is SGHDT and CDR2 is YYEEEE. V dropped 3 bases and J dropped 10; count of bases not matched to a gene: 6. CDR3 region: CASSSQDRGQTIYF. DNA for the CDR3: TGTGCCAGCAGCTCCCAGGACAGGGGGCAAACCATATATTTT.

The V gene is TRBV5-4, the J gene TRBJ2-5, with D possibly TRBD1 on 6 matching bases. The CDR3 runs 14 residues. Trimming took off 4 bases at V and 3 bases at J, with 13 bases between the two ends. Germline V CDR1 and CDR2: SGHNT, YYREEE (reference sequence). CDR3 sequence: CASSASGAKETQYF. DNA of the CDR3: TGTGCCAGCAGCGCTTCAGGGGCCAAAGAGACCCAGTACTTC.

V and J are TRBV7-9 and TRBJ1-5; D unresolved. Germline V gene lookup returns CDR1 SEHNR and CDR2 FQNEAQ (reference sequence). This CDR3 is 13 amino acids long. Between the trimmed V and J ends, which lost 4 bases and 6 bases, there was a span of 10 bases. This CDR3 reads CASSSGETQPQHF. CDR3 sequence (DNA): TGTGCCAGCAGCTCCGGGGAGACTCAGCCCCAGCATTTT.

The chain uses TRBV24-1 and TRBJ1-1, with a possible D match to TRBD1 (6 bases). Trimming pared 2 bases from V and 0 bases from J, leaving 9 bases between. This CDR3 has 15 residues. Germline V CDR1 and CDR2: KGHDR, SFDVKD. The CDR3 sequence: CATSDSQGLNTEAFF. The CDR3 DNA follows: TGTGCCACCAGTGATTCACAGGGATTGAACACTGAAGCTTTCTTT.